The sequence of this TCR beta chain was determined in a study of glioma-infiltrating T cells. Amplification of TCR alpha and beta CDR3 regions from RNA used iRepertoire nested multiplex PCR. For one-step reverse transcription and amplification, about 85-400 ng of tissue mRNA or PBMC total RNA was used. One entry per CDR3 protein, called by TCRdb with MiXCR from the multiplex PCR reads. The sample records 300,000 to 450,000 distinct CDR3 sequences, roughly two fifths being singletons. Looked up from germline, CDR1 is LNHNV and CDR2 is YYDKDF (reference sequence). This CDR3 spans 16 amino acids. Trimming pared 1 base from V and 6 bases from J, leaving 18 bases between.

The chain combines TRBV15 with TRBJ1-1, with TRBD1 as a possible D gene (5 bases). The origin of this receptor is a human donor with low-grade glioma or glioblastoma, undergoing nonglioma brain surgery, or in good health (not recorded which). The sequenced sample was glioma tissue, nonneoplastic brain tissue, or PBMCs (not recorded which). The CDR3 nucleotides are TGTGCCACCAGCAGAGCACAGGAGAGTCTATTCGCTGAAGCTTTCTTT. It yields the protein CATSRAQESLFAEAFF.